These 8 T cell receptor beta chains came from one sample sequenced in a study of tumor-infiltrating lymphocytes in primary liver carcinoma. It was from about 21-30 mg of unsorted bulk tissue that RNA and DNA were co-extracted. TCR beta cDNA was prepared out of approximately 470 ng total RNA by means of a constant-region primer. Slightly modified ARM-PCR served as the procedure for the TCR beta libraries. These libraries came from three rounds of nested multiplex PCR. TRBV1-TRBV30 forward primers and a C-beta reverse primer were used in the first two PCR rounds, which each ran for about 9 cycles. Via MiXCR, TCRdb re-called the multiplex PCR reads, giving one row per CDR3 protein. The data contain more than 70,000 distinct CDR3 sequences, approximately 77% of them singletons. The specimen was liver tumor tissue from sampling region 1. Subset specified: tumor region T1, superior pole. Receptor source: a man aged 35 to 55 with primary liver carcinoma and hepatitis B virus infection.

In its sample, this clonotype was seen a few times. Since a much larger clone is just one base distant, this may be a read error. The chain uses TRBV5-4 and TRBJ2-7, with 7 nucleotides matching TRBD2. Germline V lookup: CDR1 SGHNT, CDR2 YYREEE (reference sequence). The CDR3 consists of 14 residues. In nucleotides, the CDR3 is TGTGTCAGCAGCTCGGGGAGGGGTGCCTACGAGCAGTACTTC. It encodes CVSSSGRGAYEQYF. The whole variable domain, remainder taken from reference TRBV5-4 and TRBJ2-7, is ETGVTQSPTHLIKTRGQQVTLRCSSQSGHNTVSWYQQALGQGPQFIFQYYREEENGRGNFPPRFSGLQFPNYSSELNVNALELDDSALYLCVSSSGRGAYEQYFGPGTRLTVT.

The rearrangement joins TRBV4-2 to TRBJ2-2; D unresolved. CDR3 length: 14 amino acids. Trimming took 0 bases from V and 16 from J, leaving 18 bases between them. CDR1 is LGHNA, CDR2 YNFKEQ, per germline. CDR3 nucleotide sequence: TGTGCCAGCAGCCAAGAAGGAAACACCGGGCAGCGGTTTTTT. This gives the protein CASSQEGNTGQRFF.

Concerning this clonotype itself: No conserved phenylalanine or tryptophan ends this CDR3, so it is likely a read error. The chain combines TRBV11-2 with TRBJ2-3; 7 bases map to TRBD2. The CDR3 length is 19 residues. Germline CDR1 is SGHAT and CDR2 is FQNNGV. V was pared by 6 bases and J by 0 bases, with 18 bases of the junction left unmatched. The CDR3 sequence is CASRTPRGGRPTSTDTQYS. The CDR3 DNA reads TGTGCCAGCAGGACTCCTCGAGGCGGGAGACCCACTAGCACAGATACGCAGTATTCT.

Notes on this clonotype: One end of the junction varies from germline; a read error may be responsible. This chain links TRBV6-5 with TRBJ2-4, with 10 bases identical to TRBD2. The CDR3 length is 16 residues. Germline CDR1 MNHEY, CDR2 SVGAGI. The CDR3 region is CVSRALAGLGKNIQYF. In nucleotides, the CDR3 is TGTGTCAGCAGAGCACTAGCGGGGTTAGGCAAAAACATTCAGTACTTC.

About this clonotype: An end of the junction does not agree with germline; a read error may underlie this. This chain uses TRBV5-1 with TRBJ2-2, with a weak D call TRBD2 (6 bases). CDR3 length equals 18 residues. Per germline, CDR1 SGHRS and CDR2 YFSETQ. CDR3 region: CASSLMFGGTVKTGELFF. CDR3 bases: TGCGCCAGCAGCTTGATGTTTGGAGGGACGGTGAAGACCGGGGAGTTGTTTTTT.

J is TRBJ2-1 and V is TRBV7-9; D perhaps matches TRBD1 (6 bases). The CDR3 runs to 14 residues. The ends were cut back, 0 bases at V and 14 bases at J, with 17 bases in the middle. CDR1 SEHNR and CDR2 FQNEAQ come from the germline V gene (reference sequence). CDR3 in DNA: TGTGCCAGCAGCTTAGCCGTACATTCAGGGGATGAGTTCTTC. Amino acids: CASSLAVHSGDEFF. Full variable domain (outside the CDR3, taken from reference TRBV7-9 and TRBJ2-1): DTGVSQNPRHKITKRGQNVTFRCDPISEHNRLYWYRQTLGQGPEFLTYFQNEAQLEKSRLLSDRFSAERPKGSFSTLEIQRTEQGDSAMYLCASSLAVHSGDEFFGPGTRLTVL.

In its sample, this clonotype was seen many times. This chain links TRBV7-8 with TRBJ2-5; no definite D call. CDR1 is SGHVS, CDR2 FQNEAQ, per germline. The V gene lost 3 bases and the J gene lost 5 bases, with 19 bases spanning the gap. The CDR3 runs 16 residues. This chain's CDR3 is CASSFHTPWVLETQYF. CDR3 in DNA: TGTGCCAGCAGCTTCCATACCCCATGGGTATTGGAGACCCAGTACTTC.

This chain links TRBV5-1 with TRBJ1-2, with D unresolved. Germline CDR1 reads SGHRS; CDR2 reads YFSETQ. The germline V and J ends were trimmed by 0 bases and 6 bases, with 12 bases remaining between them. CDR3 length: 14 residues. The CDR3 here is CASSLGPEIHGYTF. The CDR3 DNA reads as TGCGCCAGCAGCTTGGGTCCGGAGATTCATGGCTACACCTTC.